A single sample is the source of the 9 T cell receptor beta chains below, sequenced in a study of T cells in Graves' hyperthyroidism and ophthalmopathy (dated by TCRdb to between 2017 and 2020). Library preparation used multiplex PCR. Instrument used: Illumina HiSeq 2000. The TCR beta CDR3 regions were amplified from the RNA transcripts. For the first round of RT-PCR on the TCR CDR3, the HTBI primer set was used together with the Qiagen OneStep RT-PCR kit. The raw public data were reprocessed by TCRdb itself: fastp quality trimming at Q25, MiXCR clonotype calling, in-frame beta chains only. Rows are combined by CDR3 protein, so each entry shows the most common genes and DNA. The sample table records about 640,000 distinct CDR3 sequences; less than 25% of these occur just once. The top ten constitute under 35% of the sample. The sequenced material came from blood. The receptors originated from a young man with Graves' ophthalmopathy.

The V gene is TRBV20-1, the J gene TRBJ2-1, with TRBD2 identical over 8 bases. V was clipped by 0 bases and J by 3 bases; unmatched bases: 4. Germline CDR1 and CDR2: DFQATT and SNEGSKA (reference sequence). CDR3 size: 15 residues. The CDR3 DNA follows: TGCAGTGCTAGAGAGCCGACTAGCGTCTACAATGAGCAGTTCTTC. It yields the protein CSAREPTSVYNEQFF.

V gene TRBV9 combines with J gene TRBJ2-2, with TRBD1 matching over 8 bases. V shed 0 bases and J 8 bases; nucleotides not matched to a gene: 9. The length of the CDR3 is 16 residues. Germline V CDR1 and CDR2: SGDLS, YYNGEE. This chain's CDR3 is CASSVAGNRGAGELFF. Written as DNA, the CDR3 is TGTGCCAGCAGCGTAGCTGGGAACAGGGGGGCTGGGGAGCTGTTTTTT.

The chain has TRBV4-1 and TRBJ1-5; D unresolved. The ends were cut back, 3 bases at V and 4 bases at J, with 10 bases in the middle. The CDR3 covers 14 residues. CDR1 MGHRA and CDR2 YSYEKL come from the germline V gene. The CDR3 loop is CASSHSGVNQPQHF. CDR3 in DNA: TGCGCCAGCAGCCATTCGGGAGTTAATCAGCCCCAGCATTTT.

Only a few counts were recorded for this clonotype. The CDR3 DNA reads TGTGCCAGCAGCCGCAGGACTAGCGGGAAGCCCACAGATACGCAGTATTTT. It codes for CASSRRTSGKPTDTQYF. This chain uses TRBV7-2 with TRBJ2-3; 12 nucleotides align to TRBD2. This CDR3 has 17 residues. CDR1 SGHTA and CDR2 FQGNSA come from the germline V gene. J gave up 2 bases and V 5 bases, and 8 bases lay outside the gene matches.

This clonotype was seen at least ten times. V and J are TRBV14 and TRBJ2-3, with D hard to call. V was clipped by 0 bases and J by 0 bases, with 7 bases between them. Germline assignment: CDR1 SGHDN and CDR2 FVKESK. The CDR3 contains 15 residues. The CDR3 bases are TGTGCCAGCAGCCAAGAGCAGATAAGCACAGATACGCAGTATTTT. It codes for CASSQEQISTDTQYF.

Ten or more counts support this clonotype. The chain recombines TRBV12-3 or TRBV12-4 with TRBJ2-3, with 7 nucleotides matching TRBD2. This CDR3 region has 17 residues. The V gene end was trimmed by 3 bases and the J gene end by 0 bases; junction bases not matched to a gene: 9. The DNA for the CDR3 is TGTGCCAGCAGTTTCTTCCCCTCTAGCGGAAGCACAGATACGCAGTATTTT. Translation gives CASSFFPSSGSTDTQYF.

Points on this clonotype: One junction end disagrees with the germline gene, perhaps due to a read error. The chain joins TRBV18 to TRBJ2-1; D is ambiguous. This CDR3 has 17 amino acids. Germline V CDR1 and CDR2: KGHSH, LQKENI. CDR3 DNA sequence: TGTGCCAGCCCACCACAATCAGTACCCAACCAAGACAATGAGCAGTTCTTC. It yields the protein CASPPQSVPNQDNEQFF.

The V and J genes are TRBV5-1 and TRBJ2-1; no reliable D call. Trimming removed 2 bases from V and 5 bases from J, with 11 bases in between. There are 14 residues in the CDR3. CDR1 is SGHRS, CDR2 YFSETQ, per germline. This chain's CDR3 is CASSFYGLDNEQFF. The CDR3 region has the DNA TGCGCCAGCAGCTTTTACGGGTTGGACAATGAGCAGTTCTTC.

This chain links TRBV7-9 with TRBJ2-7, with 8 bases aligning to TRBD2. CDR3 length: 15 residues. The trim removed 5 bases at V and 0 bases at J, leaving 6 bases unmatched. Looked up from germline, CDR1 is SEHNR and CDR2 is FQNEAQ (reference sequence). CDR3 nucleotides: TGTGCCAGCAGCGCACAGCGGGAGAGCTCCTACGAGCAGTACTTC. Translation: CASSAQRESSYEQYF.